The rows below give T cell receptor beta chains drawn from one sample of a study of T cell changes during pregnancy in multiple sclerosis. Assay used: immunoSEQ multiplex PCR; TCRdb lists only in-frame clones, some missing. This repertoire shows roughly 89,000 clones, 85% to 95% found once; its top ten account for 4.3%. Source: peripheral blood, taken in the first trimester of pregnancy. Every receptor here comes from a female donor with multiple sclerosis, enrolled in a pregnancy study. Both conserved end residues are part of each CDR3. The D gene is left open where the match is weak. For some rows the clone size is stated as once, few or many, or as a class when expanded; others skip it.

NA,TRBD2,TRBV7-3,TRBJ2-3,CASSSHGTNSDTQYF,TGTGCCAGCAGCTCCCACGGGACTAATTCAGATACGCAGTATTTT
once,TRBD1,TRBV4-1,TRBJ2-1,CASSLIGTGVPEQFF,TGCGCCAGCAGCCTGATCGGGACAGGGGTTCCTGAGCAGTTCTTC
NA,TRBD2,TRBV7-2,TRBJ2-1,CASSLAGLALFF,TGTGCCAGCAGCTTAGCAGGACTAGCGCTGTTCTTC
NA,TRBD1,TRBV5-4,TRBJ1-1,CASSWGRGPEAFF,TGTGCCAGCAGCTGGGGCAGGGGGCCTGAAGCTTTCTTT
few,NA,TRBV6-1,TRBJ1-5,CASSELSSNQPQHF,TGTGCCAGCAGTGAGCTTAGTAGCAATCAGCCCCAGCATTTT
NA,NA,TRBV9,TRBJ1-2,CASSPRDTDYGYTF,TGTGCCAGCAGCCCCCGGGACACGGATTATGGCTACACCTTC
NA,NA,TRBV7-9,TRBJ1-3,CASSATDRSSGNTIYF,TGTGCCAGCAGCGCAACAGACAGATCCTCTGGAAACACCATATATTTT
NA,NA,TRBV30,TRBJ1-4,CAWSSVAPNEKLFF,TGTGCCTGGAGTTCAGTGGCTCCTAATGAAAAACTGTTTTTT
few,TRBD1,TRBV28,TRBJ2-7,CASSIRQGQYF,TGTGCCAGCAGTATAAGACAGGGACAGTACTTC
NA,TRBD1,TRBV15,TRBJ2-3,CATSPRQGPDTQYF,TGTGCCACCAGCCCCCGACAGGGCCCAGATACGCAGTATTTT
once,NA,TRBV6-5,TRBJ2-5,CASRTTALGAETQYF,TGTGCCAGCAGAACGACTGCACTGGGTGCGGAGACCCAGTACTTC
NA,NA,TRBV14,TRBJ2-6,CASSHPKSQPERSGANVLTF,TGTGCCAGCAGCCATCCTAAGTCACAGCCCGAAAGGTCTGGGGCCAACGTCCTGACTTTC
NA,TRBD2,TRBV15,TRBJ2-1,CATSNSYSGGDEQFF,TGTGCCACCAGCAACTCCTATTCCGGGGGGGATGAGCAGTTCTTC
NA,TRBD2,TRBV11-3,TRBJ2-7,CASSLGTAGEQYF,TGTGCCAGCAGCTTAGGTACAGCGGGGGAGCAGTACTTC
NA,NA,TRBV19,TRBJ1-1,CASSEQGPNTEAFF,TGTGCCAGTAGCGAACAGGGACCGAACACTGAAGCTTTCTTT
NA,TRBD1,TRBV5-4,TRBJ1-4,CASSPGQGRGEKLFF,TGTGCCAGCAGCCCAGGACAGGGGAGGGGTGAAAAACTGTTTTTT
NA,TRBD1,TRBV15,TRBJ1-6,CATSRDPTSTGLGSPLHF,TGTGCCACCAGCAGAGACCCCACCTCGACAGGGCTAGGGTCACCCCTCCACTTT
NA,TRBD1,TRBV5-6,TRBJ1-5,CASSEGAAQPQHF,TGTGCCAGCAGCGAGGGGGCCGCTCAGCCCCAGCATTTT
NA,TRBD2,TRBV5-7,TRBJ2-7,CASSLVGREGEYEQYF,TGTGCCAGCAGCTTGGTCGGCAGGGAGGGCGAATACGAGCAGTACTTC
once,NA,TRBV27,TRBJ1-2,CASRAVYGYTF,TGTGCCAGCAGGGCGGTCTATGGCTACACCTTC
NA,NA,TRBV5-5,TRBJ1-5,CASSFQGNQPQHF,TGTGCCAGCAGCTTTCAGGGGAATCAGCCCCAGCATTTT
few,NA,TRBV5-1,TRBJ1-1,CASSLPNLNTEAFF,TGCGCCAGCAGCTTGCCCAACTTGAACACTGAAGCTTTCTTT
NA,NA,TRBV30,TRBJ1-3,CAWTPAPGDSGNTIYF,TGTGCCTGGACCCCCGCCCCAGGGGACTCTGGAAACACCATATATTTT
NA,TRBD2,TRBV10-3,TRBJ2-3,CACQSGGSDTQYF,TGTGCCTGCCAGAGCGGGGGATCGGATACGCAGTATTTT
NA,TRBD2,TRBV6-6,TRBJ2-3,CASIPGTTLDTQYF,TGTGCCAGCATTCCCGGGACTACCCTCGATACGCAGTATTTT
NA,NA,TRBV29-1,TRBJ1-2,CSVTTDRGYTF,TGCAGCGTTACGACAGATCGAGGCTACACCTTC
NA,NA,TRBV28,TRBJ2-5,CASSFGRTQYF,TGTGCCAGCAGTTTCGGTCGGACCCAGTACTTC
NA,TRBD1,TRBV28,TRBJ1-5,CASSPAGGSQPQHF,TGTGCCAGCAGCCCCGCAGGGGGCAGTCAGCCCCAGCATTTT
NA,NA,TRBV2,TRBJ1-5,CASSALGWGNQPQHF,TGTGCCAGCAGCGCTCTCGGGTGGGGCAATCAGCCCCAGCATTTT
NA,TRBD2,TRBV6-5,TRBJ2-3,CASRLLAGVTDTQYF,TGTGCCAGCAGATTACTAGCGGGGGTCACAGATACGCAGTATTTT
few,NA,TRBV5-4,TRBJ1-1,CASIQEDNTEAFF,TGTGCCAGCATCCAGGAGGACAACACTGAAGCTTTCTTT
NA,NA,TRBV21-1,TRBJ1-1,CAGLNSREQGTEAFF,TGTGCCGGCCTAAACTCCCGGGAACAGGGCACTGAAGCTTTCTTT
NA,NA,TRBV7-3,TRBJ2-2,CASRPDSVNTGELFF,TGTGCCAGTCGGCCTGACAGCGTCAACACCGGGGAGCTGTTTTTT
once,TRBD2,TRBV7-3,TRBJ2-5,CASSLIPTSGVGETQYF,TGTGCCAGCAGCTTAATTCCCACTAGCGGGGTTGGAGAGACCCAGTACTTC
NA,TRBD2,TRBV30,TRBJ2-7,CAWRLAGGTYEQYF,TGTGCCTGGAGACTAGCGGGGGGAACCTACGAGCAGTACTTC
NA,NA,TRBV6-1,TRBJ2-1,CASSFTYNEQFF,TGTGCCAGCAGTTTTACCTACAATGAGCAGTTCTTC